This T cell receptor beta chain was sequenced during a study of blood T cell repertoires in COVID-19. Study-wide context: PBMCs, B-cell-depleted T cells, or T cells provided the cDNA or gDNA that made up the material.

Original data processing: Estimated nucleated cell counts came from reference gene primer amplification. Sequencing was performed with immunoSEQ multiplex PCR; in TCRdb, only in-frame clones are kept and a portion is missing. The D gene and trimming were derived from the DNA, and the V and J assignments and clone size from that table. The sample carries approximately 210,000 clones, around 90% recorded once. Per the germline V gene, CDR1 is DFQATT and CDR2 is SNEGSKA (reference sequence). V gave up 3 bases and J gave up 8 bases, with 8 bases separating them. CDR3 size: 11 residues. Specimen: peripheral blood. The sequence was collected from a man in his late teens or twenties with active or convalescent COVID-19. The J gene is TRBJ2-1, the V gene TRBV20-1, with D possibly being TRBD2 (6 bases). The CDR3 DNA is TGCAGTGCTAGCCGGGACTATGAGCAGTTCTTC. Translated, it gives CSASRDYEQFF.